What follows describes a single T cell receptor (beta chain). Its antigen remains unknown. CDR3 length: 14 residues. The germline V gene encodes CDR1 MDHEN and CDR2 SYDVKM. The V end lost 2 bases, the J end lost 2 bases, and 6 bases lay between the germline ends. Produced via immunoSEQ multiplex PCR; TCRdb's table is partial and in-frame only. The sample has fewer than 70,000 clones; around 90% are singletons. The data were obtained in a study of cytomegalovirus exposure and HLA in healthy donors. Across the study: The roughly 120 validation repertoires, a later analysis reported, used the same platform as the 666 first-cohort repertoires.

Study-wide results and caveats: In vitro checks showed that three CMV-associated chains really do target CMV antigens. According to a subsequent analysis, TCR clusters from the first cohort were inclined to appear together in the 120 or so validation repertoires. Whilst most TCR sequences proved rare, a subset of public TCRs occurred across many donors.

The TCR originated in a man aged 18 to 30 in good health and CMV-seronegative. Sequencing input: PBMCs. The chain recombines TRBV28 with TRBJ2-2; no reliable D call. The DNA of the CDR3 is TGTGCCAGCAGTTTAGCGGTTAACACCGGGGAGCTGTTTTTT. Translation: CASSLAVNTGELFF. Drawing the rest from reference TRBV28 and TRBJ2-2, the complete variable domain is DVKVTQSSRYLVKRTGEKVFLECVQDMDHENMFWYRQDPGLGLRLIYFSYDVKMKEKGDIPEGYSVSREKKERFSLILESASTNQTSMYLCASSLAVNTGELFFGEGSRLTVL.